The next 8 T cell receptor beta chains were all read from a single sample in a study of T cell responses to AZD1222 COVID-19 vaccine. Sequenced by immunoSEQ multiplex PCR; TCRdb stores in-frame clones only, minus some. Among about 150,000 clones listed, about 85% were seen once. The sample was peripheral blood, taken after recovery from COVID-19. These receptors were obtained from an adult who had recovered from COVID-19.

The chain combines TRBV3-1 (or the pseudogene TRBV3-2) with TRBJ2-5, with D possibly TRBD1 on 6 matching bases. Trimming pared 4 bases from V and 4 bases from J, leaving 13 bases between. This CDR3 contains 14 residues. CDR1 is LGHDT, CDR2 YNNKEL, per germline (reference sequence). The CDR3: CASSPWTERETQYF. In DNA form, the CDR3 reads TGTGCCAGCAGCCCTTGGACAGAACGAGAGACCCAGTACTTC.

In DNA, the CDR3 is TGTGCCACCAGTGATTCTACCTACGAGCAGTACTTC. Its translation: CATSDSTYEQYF. V gene TRBV24-1 combines with J gene TRBJ2-7; D gene unclear. The length of the CDR3 is 12 residues. The germline V gene encodes CDR1 KGHDR and CDR2 SFDVKD. V was pared by 2 bases and J by 2 bases, with 3 bases between.

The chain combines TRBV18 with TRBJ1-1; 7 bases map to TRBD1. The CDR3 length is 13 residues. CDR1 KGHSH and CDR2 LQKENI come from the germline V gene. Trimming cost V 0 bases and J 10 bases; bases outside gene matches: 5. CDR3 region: CASSPPGRDRAFF. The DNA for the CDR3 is TGTGCCAGCTCACCACCCGGGCGGGACAGAGCTTTCTTT.

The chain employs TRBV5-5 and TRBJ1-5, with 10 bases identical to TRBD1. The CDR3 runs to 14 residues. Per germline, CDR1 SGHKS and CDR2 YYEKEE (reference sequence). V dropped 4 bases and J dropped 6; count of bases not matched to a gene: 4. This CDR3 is CASSLGTGVQPQHF. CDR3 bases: TGTGCCAGCAGCCTAGGGACAGGGGTTCAGCCCCAGCATTTT.

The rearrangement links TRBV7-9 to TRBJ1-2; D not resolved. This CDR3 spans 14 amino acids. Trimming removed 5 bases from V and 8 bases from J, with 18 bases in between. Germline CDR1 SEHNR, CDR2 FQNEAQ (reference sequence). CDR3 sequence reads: CASSPGLTVGGYTF. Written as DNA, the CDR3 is TGTGCCAGCAGCCCCGGACTGACCGTCGGGGGCTACACCTTC.

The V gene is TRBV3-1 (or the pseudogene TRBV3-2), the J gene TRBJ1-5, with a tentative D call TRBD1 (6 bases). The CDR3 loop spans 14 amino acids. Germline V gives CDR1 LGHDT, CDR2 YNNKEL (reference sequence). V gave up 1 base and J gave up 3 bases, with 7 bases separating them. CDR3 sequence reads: CASSQGQDNQPQHF. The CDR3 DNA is TGTGCCAGCAGCCAAGGACAGGACAATCAGCCCCAGCATTTT.

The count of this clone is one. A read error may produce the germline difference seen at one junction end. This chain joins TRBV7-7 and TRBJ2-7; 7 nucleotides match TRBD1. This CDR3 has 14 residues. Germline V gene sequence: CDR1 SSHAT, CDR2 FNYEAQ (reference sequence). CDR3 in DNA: TGTGCTAGCAGCGCGTTGCCGGGACAGATCGAGCAGTACTTC. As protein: CASSALPGQIEQYF.

CDR3 bases: TGTGCCAGCAGTGAAGCGACATTCATCTCAGCGGGAGGCTCACACGAGCAGTACTTC. Translated: CASSEATFISAGGSHEQYF. This chain uses TRBV2 with TRBJ2-7; TRBD2 matches at 9 bases. The CDR3 length is 19 residues. The V segment lost 0 bases and the J segment 5 bases; nucleotides outside the gene matches: 17. The germline CDR1 and CDR2 sequences are SNHLY and FYNNEI. The whole variable domain, remainder taken from reference TRBV2 and TRBJ2-7, is EPEVTQTPSHQVTQMGQEVILRCVPISNHLYFYWYRQILGQKVEFLVSFYNNEISEKSEIFDDQFSVERPDGSNFTLKIRSTKLEDSAMYFCASSEATFISAGGSHEQYFGPGTRLTVT.